The present TCR beta chain was sequenced within a study of T cells in Graves' hyperthyroidism and ophthalmopathy. Study results and caveats: Also found in blood were most expanded thyroid clonotypes above 0.001. Ophthalmopathy cases were set apart from stable hyperthyroidism by a 13 V-J model.

This clonotype was seen a handful of times. Antigen: not known. There were TCR beta CDR3 regions amplified from RNA transcripts. A set of HTBI primers served as the primers for a first-round RT-PCR of the TCR CDR3. TCRdb re-called the multiplex PCR reads through MiXCR, storing one row per CDR3 protein. The data hold hundreds of thousands of distinct CDR3 sequences, with less than 25% observed a single time. Under 3 months was the duration of disease in ophthalmopathy patients, who also had a Clinical Activity Score of at least 3 and a NOSPECS grade of at least 4. PBMCs stemmed from about 9.5 ml fresh peripheral blood. V shed 5 bases and J shed 11 bases, with 10 bases lying between them. The CDR3 is 11 amino acids. Germline CDR1 and CDR2: SGHAT and FQNNGV.

This chain joins TRBV11-2 and TRBJ2-1; D tentatively reads TRBD1 or TRBD2 (5 bases each). Sequencing was performed on blood. The receptor comes from a man between 25 and 39 years old with Graves' ophthalmopathy. The CDR3 DNA follows: TGTGCCAGCAGCCTAGGGACGCAGCAGTTCTTC. This translates into CASSLGTQQFF.